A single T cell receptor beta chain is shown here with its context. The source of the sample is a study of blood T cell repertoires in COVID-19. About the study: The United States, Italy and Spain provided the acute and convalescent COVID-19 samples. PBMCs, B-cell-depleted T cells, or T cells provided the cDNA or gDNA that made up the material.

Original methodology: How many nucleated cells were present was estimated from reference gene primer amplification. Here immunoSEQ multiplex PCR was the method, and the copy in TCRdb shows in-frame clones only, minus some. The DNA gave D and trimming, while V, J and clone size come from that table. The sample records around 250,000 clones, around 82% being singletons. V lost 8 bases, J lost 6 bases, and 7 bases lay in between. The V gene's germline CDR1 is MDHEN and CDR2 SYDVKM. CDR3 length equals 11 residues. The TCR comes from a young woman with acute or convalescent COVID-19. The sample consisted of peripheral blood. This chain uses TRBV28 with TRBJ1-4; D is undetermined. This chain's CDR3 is CASQRDEKLFF. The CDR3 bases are TGTGCCAGCCAGAGGGATGAAAAACTGTTTTTT.